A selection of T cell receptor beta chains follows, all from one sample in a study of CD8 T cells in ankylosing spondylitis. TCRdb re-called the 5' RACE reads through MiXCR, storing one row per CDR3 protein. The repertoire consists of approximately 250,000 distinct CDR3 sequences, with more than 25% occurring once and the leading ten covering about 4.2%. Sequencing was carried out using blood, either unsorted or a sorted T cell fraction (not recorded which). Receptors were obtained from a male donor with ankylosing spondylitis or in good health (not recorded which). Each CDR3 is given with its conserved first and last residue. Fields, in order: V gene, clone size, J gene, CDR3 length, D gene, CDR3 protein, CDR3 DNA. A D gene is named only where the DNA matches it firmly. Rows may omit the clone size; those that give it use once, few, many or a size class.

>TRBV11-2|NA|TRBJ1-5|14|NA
CASSLVSGREPQHF
TGTGCCAGCAGCTTAGTTTCGGGGCGAGAGCCCCAGCATTTT
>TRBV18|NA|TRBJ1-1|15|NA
CASSPGGHLNTEAFF
TGTGCCAGCTCACCGGGCGGACACCTGAACACTGAAGCTTTCTTT
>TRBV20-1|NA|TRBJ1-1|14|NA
CSARVGGQGTEAFF
TGCAGTGCTAGGGTAGGGGGGCAAGGCACTGAAGCTTTCTTT
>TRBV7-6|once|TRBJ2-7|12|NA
CASSITAYEQYF
TGTGCCAGCAGCATAACGGCCTACGAGCAGTACTTC
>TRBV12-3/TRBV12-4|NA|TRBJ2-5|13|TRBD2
CASSRQTSETQYF
TGTGCCAGCAGTCGACAGACTAGCGAGACCCAGTACTTC
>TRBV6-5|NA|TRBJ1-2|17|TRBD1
CASSSTGASPVGYGYTF
TGTGCCAGCAGTTCTACAGGGGCCTCGCCCGTCGGGTATGGCTACACCTTC
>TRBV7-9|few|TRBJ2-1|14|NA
CASSPRDRSNEQFF
TGTGCCAGCAGCCCAAGAGACCGGAGCAATGAGCAGTTCTTC
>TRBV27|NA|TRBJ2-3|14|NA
CASRGLGSTDTQYF
TGTGCCAGCAGGGGACTGGGGAGCACAGATACGCAGTATTTT
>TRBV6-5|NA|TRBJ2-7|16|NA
CAGSYSPLEGYIEQYF
TGTGCCGGCAGTTACTCACCTTTGGAGGGTTACATCGAGCAGTACTTC
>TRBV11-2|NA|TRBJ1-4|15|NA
CASSHRIPGSEKLFF
TGTGCCAGCAGCCACAGGATCCCAGGGAGTGAAAAACTGTTTTTT
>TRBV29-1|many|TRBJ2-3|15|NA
CSVEGGIASTDTQYF
TGCAGCGTTGAAGGAGGCATCGCTAGCACAGATACGCAGTATTTT
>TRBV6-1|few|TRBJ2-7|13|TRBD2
CASRGRGAYEQYF
TGTGCCAGCAGGGGGAGGGGCGCGTACGAGCAGTACTTC
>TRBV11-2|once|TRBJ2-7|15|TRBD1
CASSSAGTGLYEQYF
TGTGCCAGCAGCTCGGCCGGGACAGGCCTTTACGAGCAGTACTTC
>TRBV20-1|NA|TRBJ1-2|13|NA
CSARDTRGYGYTF
TGCAGTGCTAGAGATACCCGGGGCTATGGCTACACCTTC
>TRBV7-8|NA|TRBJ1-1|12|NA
CASKQGGTEAFF
TGTGCCAGTAAACAGGGCGGGACTGAAGCTTTCTTT
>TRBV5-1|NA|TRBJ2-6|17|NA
CASSLPGTYSGANVLTF
TGCGCCAGCAGCTTGCCCGGGACGTACTCTGGGGCCAACGTCCTGACTTTC
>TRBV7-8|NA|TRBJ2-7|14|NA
CASSLEADGYEQYF
TGTGCCAGCAGCTTAGAGGCGGACGGATACGAGCAGTACTTC
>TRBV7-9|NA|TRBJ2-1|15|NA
CASSAGLDRLNEQFF
TGTGCCAGCAGCGCCGGATTAGACAGGCTAAATGAGCAGTTCTTC